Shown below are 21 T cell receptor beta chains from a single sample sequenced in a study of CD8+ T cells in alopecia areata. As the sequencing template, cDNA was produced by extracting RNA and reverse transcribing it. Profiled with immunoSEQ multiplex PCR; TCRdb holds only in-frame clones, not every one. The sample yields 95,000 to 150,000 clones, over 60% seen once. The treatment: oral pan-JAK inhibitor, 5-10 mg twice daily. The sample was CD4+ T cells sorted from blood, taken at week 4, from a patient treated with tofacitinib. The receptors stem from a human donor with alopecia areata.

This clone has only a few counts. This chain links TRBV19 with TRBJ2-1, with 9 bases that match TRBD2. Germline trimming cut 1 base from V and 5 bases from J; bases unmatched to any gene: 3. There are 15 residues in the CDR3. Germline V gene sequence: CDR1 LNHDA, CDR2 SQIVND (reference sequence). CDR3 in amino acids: CASSIAASGNNEQFF. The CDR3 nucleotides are TGTGCCAGTAGTATAGCGGCTAGCGGGAACAATGAGCAGTTCTTC.

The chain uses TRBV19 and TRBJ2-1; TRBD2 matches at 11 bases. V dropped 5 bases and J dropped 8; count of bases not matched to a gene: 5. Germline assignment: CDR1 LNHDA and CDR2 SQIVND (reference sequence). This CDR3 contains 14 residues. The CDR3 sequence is CASSRGSGRDEQFF. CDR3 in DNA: TGTGCCAGTAGTCGAGGTAGCGGGAGGGATGAGCAGTTCTTC.

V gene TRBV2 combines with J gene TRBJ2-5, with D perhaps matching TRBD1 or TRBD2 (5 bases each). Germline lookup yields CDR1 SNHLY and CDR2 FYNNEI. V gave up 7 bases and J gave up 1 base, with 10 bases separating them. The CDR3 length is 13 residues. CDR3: CASTRDPQETQYF. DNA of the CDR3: TGTGCCAGCACCCGGGACCCCCAAGAGACCCAGTACTTC.

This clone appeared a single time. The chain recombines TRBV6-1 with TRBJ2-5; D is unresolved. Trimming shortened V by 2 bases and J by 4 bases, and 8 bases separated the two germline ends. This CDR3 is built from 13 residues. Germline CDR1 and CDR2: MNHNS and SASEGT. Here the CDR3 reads CASSEMEAETQYF. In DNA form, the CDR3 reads TGTGCCAGCAGTGAAATGGAAGCAGAGACCCAGTACTTC.

The chain's CDR3 is CASSLGQGTDTQYF. CDR3 DNA sequence: TGTGCCAGCAGTCTTGGACAGGGTACAGATACGCAGTATTTT. V and J are TRBV6-5 and TRBJ2-3, with TRBD1 identical over 8 bases. V was clipped by 5 bases and J by 3 bases; unmatched bases: 4. The CDR3 covers 14 residues. Germline CDR1 is MNHEY and CDR2 is SVGAGI.

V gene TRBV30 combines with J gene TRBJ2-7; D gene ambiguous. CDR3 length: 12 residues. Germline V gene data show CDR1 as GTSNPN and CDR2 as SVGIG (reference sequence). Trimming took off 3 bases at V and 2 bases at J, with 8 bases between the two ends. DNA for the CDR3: TGTGCCTGGAGCAGTGCGACCTACGAGCAGTACTTC. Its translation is CAWSSATYEQYF.

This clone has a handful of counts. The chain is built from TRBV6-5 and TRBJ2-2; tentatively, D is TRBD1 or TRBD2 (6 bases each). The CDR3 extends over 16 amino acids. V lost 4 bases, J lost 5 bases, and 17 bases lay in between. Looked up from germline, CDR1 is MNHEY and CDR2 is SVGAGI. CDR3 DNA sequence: TGTGCCAGCAGTTCAAGAGTCCGAGGGGGGACCGGGGAGCTGTTTTTT. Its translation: CASSSRVRGGTGELFF.

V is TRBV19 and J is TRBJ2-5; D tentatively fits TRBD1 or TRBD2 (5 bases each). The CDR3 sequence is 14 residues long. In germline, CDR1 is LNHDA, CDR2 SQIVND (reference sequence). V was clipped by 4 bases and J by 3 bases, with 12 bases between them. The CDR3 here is CASSRGPEEETQYF. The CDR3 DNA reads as TGTGCCAGTAGTAGGGGACCAGAGGAAGAGACCCAGTACTTC.

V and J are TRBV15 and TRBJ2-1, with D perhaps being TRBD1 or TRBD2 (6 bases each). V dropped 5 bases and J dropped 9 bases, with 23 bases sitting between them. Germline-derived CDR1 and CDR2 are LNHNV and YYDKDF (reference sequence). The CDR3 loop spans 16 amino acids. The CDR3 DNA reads TGTGCCACCAGCGCTGGACTCCACACCGGAGGGGGTGAGCAGTTCTTC. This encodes CATSAGLHTGGGEQFF.

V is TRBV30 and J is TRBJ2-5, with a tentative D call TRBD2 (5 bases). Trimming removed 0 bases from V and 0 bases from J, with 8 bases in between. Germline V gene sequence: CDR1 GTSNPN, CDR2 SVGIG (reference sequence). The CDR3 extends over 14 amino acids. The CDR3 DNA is TGTGCCTGGAGTGTACGGCGGGACCAAGAGACCCAGTACTTC. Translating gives CAWSVRRDQETQYF.

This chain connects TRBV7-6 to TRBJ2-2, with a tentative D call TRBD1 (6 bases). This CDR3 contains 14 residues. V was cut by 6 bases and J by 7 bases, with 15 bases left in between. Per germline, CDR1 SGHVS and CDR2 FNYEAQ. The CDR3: CASRGAQLDGELFF. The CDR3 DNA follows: TGTGCCAGCAGGGGGGCACAACTGGACGGGGAGCTGTTTTTT.

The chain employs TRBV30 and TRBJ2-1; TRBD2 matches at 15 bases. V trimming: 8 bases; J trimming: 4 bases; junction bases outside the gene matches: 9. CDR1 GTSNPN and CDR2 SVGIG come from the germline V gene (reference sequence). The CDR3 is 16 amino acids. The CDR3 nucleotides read TGTGCCGCCGGACTAGCGGGAGGGCCCGGGTACAATGAGCAGTTCTTC. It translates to CAAGLAGGPGYNEQFF. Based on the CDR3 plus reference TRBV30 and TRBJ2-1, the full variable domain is SQTIHQWPATLVQPVGSPLSLECTVEGTSNPNLYWYRQAAGRGLQLLFYSVGIGQISSEVPQNLSASRPQDRQFILSSKKLLLSDSGFYLCAAGLAGGPGYNEQFFGPGTRLTVL.

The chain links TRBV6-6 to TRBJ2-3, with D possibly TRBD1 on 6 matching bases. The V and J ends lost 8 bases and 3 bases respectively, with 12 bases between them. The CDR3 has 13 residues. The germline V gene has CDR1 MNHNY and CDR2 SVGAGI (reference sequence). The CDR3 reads CASSIQGTDTQYF. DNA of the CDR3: TGTGCCAGCTCTATCCAGGGGACAGATACGCAGTATTTT.

Here the CDR3 reads CASSRRAGGQETQYF. The CDR3 coding sequence is TGTGCCAGCAGCCGGCGAGCGGGAGGGCAAGAGACCCAGTACTTC. The chain employs TRBV27 and TRBJ2-5; the match to TRBD2 covers 10 bases. The CDR3 is 15 amino acids. The germline V gene encodes CDR1 MNHEY and CDR2 SMNVEV (reference sequence). The V segment lost 6 bases and the J segment 2 bases; nucleotides outside the gene matches: 6.

CDR3 sequence: CASSGLSGQGEKLFF. CDR3 bases: TGTGCCAGCAGTGGTTTGTCGGGACAGGGGGAAAAACTGTTTTTT. This sequence joins TRBV2 and TRBJ1-4; 10 nucleotides match TRBD1. Germline CDR1 SNHLY, CDR2 FYNNEI. The CDR3 has 15 amino acids. J lost 8 bases, V lost 4 bases, and 7 bases had no gene match.

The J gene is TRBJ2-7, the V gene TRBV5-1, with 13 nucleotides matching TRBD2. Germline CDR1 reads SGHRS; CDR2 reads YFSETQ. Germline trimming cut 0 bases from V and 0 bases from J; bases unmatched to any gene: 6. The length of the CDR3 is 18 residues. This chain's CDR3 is CASSLAATSGRPSYEQYF. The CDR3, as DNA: TGCGCCAGCAGCTTGGCCGCGACTAGCGGGAGGCCCTCCTACGAGCAGTACTTC. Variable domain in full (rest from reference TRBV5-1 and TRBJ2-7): KAGVTQTPRYLIKTRGQQVTLSCSPISGHRSVSWYQQTPGQGLQFLFEYFSETQRNKGNFPGRFSGRQFSNSRSEMNVSTLELGDSALYLCASSLAATSGRPSYEQYFGPGTRLTVT.

The DNA of the CDR3 is TGCAGCGTACGGACATCTTCGGGGGAGACCCAGTACTTC. Its protein is CSVRTSSGETQYF. The chain is built from TRBV29-1 and TRBJ2-5; the D call may be TRBD1 or TRBD2 (5 bases each). CDR1 and CDR2 (germline): SQVTM, ANQGSEA. The CDR3 sequence is 13 residues long. V was pared by 6 bases and J by 5 bases, with 16 bases between.

The CDR3 reads CASSQQLSGANVLTF. CDR3 nucleotides: TGTGCCAGCAGCCAACAGCTCTCTGGGGCCAACGTCCTGACTTTC. V is TRBV14 and J is TRBJ2-6; no reliable D call. Trimming cost V 2 bases and J 0 bases, with 5 bases left between them. This CDR3 region has 15 residues. CDR1 is SGHDN and CDR2 is FVKESK in the germline V gene. Filled out from reference TRBV14 and TRBJ2-6, the complete variable domain reads EAGVTQFPSHSVIEKGQTVTLRCDPISGHDNLYWYRRVMGKEIKFLLHFVKESKQDESGMPNNRFLAERTGGTYSTLKVQPAELEDSGVYFCASSQQLSGANVLTFGAGSRLTVL.

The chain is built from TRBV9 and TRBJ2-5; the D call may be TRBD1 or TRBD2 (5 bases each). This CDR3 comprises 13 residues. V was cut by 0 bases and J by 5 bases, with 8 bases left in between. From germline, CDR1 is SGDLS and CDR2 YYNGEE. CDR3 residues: CASSVGRDETQYF. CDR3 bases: TGTGCCAGCAGCGTAGGCAGGGACGAGACCCAGTACTTC.

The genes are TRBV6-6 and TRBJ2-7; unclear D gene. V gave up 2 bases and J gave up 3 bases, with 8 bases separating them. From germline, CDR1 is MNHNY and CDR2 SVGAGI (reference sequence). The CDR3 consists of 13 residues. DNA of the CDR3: TGTGCCAGCAGTTACGGGCAGAACTACGAGCAGTACTTC. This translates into CASSYGQNYEQYF.

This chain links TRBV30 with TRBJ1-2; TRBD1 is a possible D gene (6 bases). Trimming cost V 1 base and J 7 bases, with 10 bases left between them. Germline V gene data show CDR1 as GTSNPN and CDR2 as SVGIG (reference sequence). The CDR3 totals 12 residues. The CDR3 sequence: CAWSGGAGGYTF. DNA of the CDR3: TGTGCCTGGAGTGGGGGGGCCGGTGGCTACACCTTC.